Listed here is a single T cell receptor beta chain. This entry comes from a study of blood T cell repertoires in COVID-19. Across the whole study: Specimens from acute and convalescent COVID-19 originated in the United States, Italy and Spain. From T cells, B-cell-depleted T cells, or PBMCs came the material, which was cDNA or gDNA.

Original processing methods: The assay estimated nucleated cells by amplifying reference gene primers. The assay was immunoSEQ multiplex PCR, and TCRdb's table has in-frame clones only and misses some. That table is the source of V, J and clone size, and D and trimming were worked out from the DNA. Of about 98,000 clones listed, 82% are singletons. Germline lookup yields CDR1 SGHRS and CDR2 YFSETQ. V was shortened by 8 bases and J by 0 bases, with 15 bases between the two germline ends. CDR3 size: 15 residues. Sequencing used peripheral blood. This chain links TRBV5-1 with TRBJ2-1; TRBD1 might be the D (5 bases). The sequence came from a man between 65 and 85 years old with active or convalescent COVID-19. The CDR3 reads CASRETEYSYNEQFF. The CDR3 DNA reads TGCGCCAGTCGTGAGACAGAGTACTCCTACAATGAGCAGTTCTTC.